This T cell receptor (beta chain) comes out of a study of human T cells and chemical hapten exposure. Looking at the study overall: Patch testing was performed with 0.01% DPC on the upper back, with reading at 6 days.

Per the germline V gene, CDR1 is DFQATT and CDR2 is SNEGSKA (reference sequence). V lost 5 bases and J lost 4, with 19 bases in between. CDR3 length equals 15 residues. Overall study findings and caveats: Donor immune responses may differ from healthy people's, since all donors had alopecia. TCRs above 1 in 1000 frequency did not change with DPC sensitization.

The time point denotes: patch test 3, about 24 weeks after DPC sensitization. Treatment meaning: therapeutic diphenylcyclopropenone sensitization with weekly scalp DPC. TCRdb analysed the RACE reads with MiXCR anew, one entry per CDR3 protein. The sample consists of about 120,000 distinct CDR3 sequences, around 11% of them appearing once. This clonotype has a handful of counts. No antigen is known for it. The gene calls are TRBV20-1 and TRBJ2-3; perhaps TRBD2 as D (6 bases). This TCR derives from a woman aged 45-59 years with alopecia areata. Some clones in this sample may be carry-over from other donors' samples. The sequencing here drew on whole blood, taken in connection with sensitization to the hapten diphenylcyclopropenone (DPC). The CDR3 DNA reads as TGCAGTGCTGCAGAAGGACTACCTATGCCAGATACGCAGTATTTT. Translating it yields CSAAEGLPMPDTQYF.